Sequencing of this T cell receptor beta chain was carried out in a study of blood T cell repertoires in COVID-19. Study-wide background: Samples came from the United States, Italy and Spain, spanning acute and convalescent COVID-19. T cells, B-cell-depleted T cells, or PBMCs supplied cDNA or gDNA.

Per the original methods: Scientists estimated how many nucleated cells there were by amplifying reference gene primers. TCRdb keeps only in-frame clones here, not all; method: immunoSEQ multiplex PCR. Clone size and the V and J calls come from that table; the DNA yielded D and trimming. The sample holds 150,000 to 200,000 clones, roughly nine tenths seen once. V lost 4 bases and J lost 0, with 18 bases in between. The CDR3 runs to 17 residues. The germline CDR1 and CDR2 sequences are SGHDT and YYEEEE. Material for sequencing was peripheral blood. The V and J genes are TRBV5-6 and TRBJ2-3; the D is unclear. This sequence originates from a woman aged 70 to 79 with acute or convalescent COVID-19. CDR3 region: CASSQGDRRLSTDTQYF. CDR3 nucleotide sequence: TGTGCCAGCAGCCAAGGAGACCGCCGCCTGAGCACAGATACGCAGTATTTT.